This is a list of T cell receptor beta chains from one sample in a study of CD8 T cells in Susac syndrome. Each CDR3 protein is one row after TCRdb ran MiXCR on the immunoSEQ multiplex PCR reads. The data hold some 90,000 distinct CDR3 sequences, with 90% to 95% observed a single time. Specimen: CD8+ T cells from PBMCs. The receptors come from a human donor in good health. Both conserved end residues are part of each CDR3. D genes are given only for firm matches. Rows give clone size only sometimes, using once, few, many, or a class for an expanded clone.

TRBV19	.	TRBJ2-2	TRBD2	TGTGCCAGTAGCCCTGGACTAGCGGGGGGGACCGGGGAGCTGTTTTTT	CASSPGLAGGTGELFF
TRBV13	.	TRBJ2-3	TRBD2	TGTGCCAGCAGCCCCCAGGGAGGGCTTACAGATACGCAGTATTTT	CASSPQGGLTDTQYF
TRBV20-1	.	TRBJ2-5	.	TGCAGTGCTAGAGCCCCTAGGGAGATGGAGACCCAGTACTTC	CSARAPREMETQYF
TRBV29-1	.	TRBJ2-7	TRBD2	TGCAGCTTCCGACTAGCGGGACTCTACGAGCAGTACTTC	CSFRLAGLYEQYF
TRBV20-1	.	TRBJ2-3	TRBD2	TGCAGTGCTTCCGCCGAGACCGGGACTAGCGGGGGTAGCACAGATACGCAGTATTTT	CSASAETGTSGGSTDTQYF
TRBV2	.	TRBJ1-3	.	TGTGCCAGCAGTCTCGACACCAGCTCTGAAAACACCATATATTTT	CASSLDTSSENTIYF
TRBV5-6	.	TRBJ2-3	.	TGTGCCAGCAGCCCTTCTTCCGGCGATACGCAGTATTTT	CASSPSSGDTQYF
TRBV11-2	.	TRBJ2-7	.	TGTGCCAGCAGCTTGCCCAAAGAAGGGGATCCCTACGAGCAGTACTTC	CASSLPKEGDPYEQYF
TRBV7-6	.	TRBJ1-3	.	TGTGCCAGCAGCTTAGGTCAGCACTCTGGAAACACCATATATTTT	CASSLGQHSGNTIYF
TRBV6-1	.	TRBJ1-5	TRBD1	TGTGCCAGCAGCCCATCGGGACAGTCGTATAGCAATCAGCCCCAGCATTTT	CASSPSGQSYSNQPQHF
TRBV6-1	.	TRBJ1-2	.	TGTGCCAGCAGTGAATATCCCTCCGACGGCTACACCTTC	CASSEYPSDGYTF
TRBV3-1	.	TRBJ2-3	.	TGTGCCTGCGCGGGCGCGGCTACGCAGTATTTT	CACAGAATQYF
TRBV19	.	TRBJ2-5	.	TGTGCCAGTAGTATAAGACAGGGAGGGACCCAGTACTTC	CASSIRQGGTQYF
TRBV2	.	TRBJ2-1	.	TGTGCCAGCAGTGAAGGTTGGGTGGGGGCCCACAATGAGCAGTTCTTC	CASSEGWVGAHNEQFF
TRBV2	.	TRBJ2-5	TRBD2	TGTGCCAGCAGTGACCCCGGGACTAGCTTTGAGACCCAGTACTTC	CASSDPGTSFETQYF
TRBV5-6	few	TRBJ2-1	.	TGTGCCAGCAGCTTGGTGGGGGATAATGAGCAGTTCTTC	CASSLVGDNEQFF